Detailed here is one T cell receptor beta chain. Its matching antigen is unknown. This record belongs to a study of shared clonotypes between healthy human individuals. Notes on the study in general: Sampling covered nothing but blood. Tissue TCR repertoires likely differ from those found in blood. Rarefaction revealed incomplete sorted-subset sequencing despite large depth.

Trimming pared 5 bases from V and 7 bases from J, leaving 18 bases between. CDR1 is SGHTA and CDR2 is FQGNSA in the germline V gene. CDR3 size: 15 residues. The material for each subset, its genomic DNA, was split evenly across several immunoSEQ plates. Only in-frame clones appear in the TCRdb table, and some are missing; sequencing was by immunoSEQ multiplex PCR. The table includes about 1 million clones, about 75% detected once. What was sequenced was memory CD4+ T cells sorted from blood. Regarding subset: CD45RA-negative fraction. This rearrangement joins TRBV7-2 to TRBJ2-1, with unresolved D. This TCR came from a man between 18 and 29 years old in good health. CDR3: CASSPPGSVGNEQFF. The CDR3 DNA reads as TGTGCCAGCAGCCCGCCAGGTTCGGTGGGGAATGAGCAGTTCTTC.